This section outlines one T cell receptor (beta chain) sequence together with its context. The antigen is not known. The data are from a study of T cell responses to AZD1222 COVID-19 vaccine. The J segment lost 8 bases and the V segment lost 3 bases, leaving 9 bases of the junction unmatched. CDR3 length: 16 residues. Germline assignment: CDR1 SGHVS and CDR2 FQNEAQ. General study findings and limits: Spike-wide coverage was observed for vaccine-associated CD4 TCRs, with dominant responses at 160-218 and 743-854. Donor demographics were predominantly white British with a female majority; clonal diversity may be underestimated. Per reports, nearly half of all spike-specific TCRs target regions that are unmutated in variants.

Measured with immunoSEQ multiplex PCR; TCRdb has only the in-frame clones, and not every one. This table holds roughly 70,000 clones, 87% found once. The receptor was isolated from an adult who received the AZD1222 COVID-19 vaccine. The sample in question was peripheral blood, obtained 28 days after the second AZD1222 dose. The rearrangement links TRBV7-8 to TRBJ2-1; TRBD1 aligns across 11 bases. CDR3 in amino acids: CASSLPGQGAQHEQFF. In nucleotides, the CDR3 is TGTGCCAGCAGCTTGCCTGGACAGGGGGCGCAGCATGAGCAGTTCTTC.